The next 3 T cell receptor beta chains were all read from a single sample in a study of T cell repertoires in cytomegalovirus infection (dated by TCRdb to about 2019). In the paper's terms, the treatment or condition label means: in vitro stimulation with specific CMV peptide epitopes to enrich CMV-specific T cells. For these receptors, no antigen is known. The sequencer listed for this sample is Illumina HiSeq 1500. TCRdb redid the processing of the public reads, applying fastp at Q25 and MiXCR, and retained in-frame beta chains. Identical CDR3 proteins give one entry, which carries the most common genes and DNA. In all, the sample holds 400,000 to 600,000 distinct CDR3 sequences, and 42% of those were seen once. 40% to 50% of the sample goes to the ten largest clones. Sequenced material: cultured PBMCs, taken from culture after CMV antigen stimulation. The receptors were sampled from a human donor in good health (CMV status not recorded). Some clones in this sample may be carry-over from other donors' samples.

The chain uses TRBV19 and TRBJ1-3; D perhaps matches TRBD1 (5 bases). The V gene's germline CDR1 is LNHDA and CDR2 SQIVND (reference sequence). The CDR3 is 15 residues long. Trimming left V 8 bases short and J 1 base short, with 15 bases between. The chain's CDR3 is CASGPAGKSGNTIYF. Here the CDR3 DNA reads TGTGCCAGTGGTCCCGCAGGGAAGTCTGGAAACACCATATATTTT.

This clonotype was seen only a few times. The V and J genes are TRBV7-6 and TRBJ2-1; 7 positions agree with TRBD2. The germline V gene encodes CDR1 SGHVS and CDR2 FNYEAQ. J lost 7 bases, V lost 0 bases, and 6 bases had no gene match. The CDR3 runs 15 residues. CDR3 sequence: CASSLAGGLGNEQFF. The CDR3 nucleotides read TGTGCCAGCAGCTTAGCGGGAGGGCTAGGGAATGAGCAGTTCTTC.

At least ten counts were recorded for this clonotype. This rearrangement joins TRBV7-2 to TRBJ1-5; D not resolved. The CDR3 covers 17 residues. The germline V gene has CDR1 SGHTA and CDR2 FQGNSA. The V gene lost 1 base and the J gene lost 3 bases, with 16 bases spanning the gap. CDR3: CASSLGLGRISNQPQHF. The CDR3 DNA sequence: TGTGCCAGCAGCTTAGGGCTAGGGAGGATCTCCAATCAGCCCCAGCATTTT.